This T cell receptor beta chain was identified in a study of tumor-infiltrating lymphocytes in primary liver carcinoma. The researchers produced TCR beta cDNA from roughly 500 ng total RNA with a constant-region primer. Three nested multiplex PCR rounds, a slightly modified ARM-PCR method, built the TCR beta libraries. For about 11 cycles apiece, the opening two PCR rounds ran with TRBV1-TRBV30 forward primers and a C-beta reverse primer. TCRdb reprocessed the multiplex PCR reads with MiXCR, giving one entry per CDR3 protein. The data show about 320,000 distinct CDR3 sequences, about 50% seen once. This clonotype was seen many times. Antigen specificity is unknown. Extraction also yielded germline DNA, while blood RNA was obtained from unsorted whole blood. The CDR3 totals 12 residues. J was trimmed by 7 bases and V by 4 bases; bases with no gene match: 3. General observations from the study: In tumor-adjacent and tumor-blood pairs, overlap was lower than in tumor region pairs.

The J gene is TRBJ1-2, the V gene TRBV12-3 or TRBV12-4; 7 bases align to TRBD1. The specimen sequenced was peripheral blood. This TCR derives from a woman aged 25 to 39 with primary liver carcinoma and hepatitis B virus infection. CDR3 sequence reads: CASSSAGGGYTF. The CDR3 bases are TGTGCCAGCAGTTCCGCAGGGGGTGGCTACACCTTC.